This TCR beta chain derives from a study of glioma-infiltrating T cells. On the study more broadly: Low-grade gliomas were grade II; glioblastomas were grade IV at initial diagnosis.

Overall study findings and caveats: Signature shared blood CDR3 motifs were enriched in low-divergence and depleted in high-divergence patients. Above-expected tissue-blood divergence occurred in all gliomas, most in low-grade ones.

This clonotype was picked up many times. The antigen is not known. TCR alpha and beta CDR3 regions were amplified from RNA using iRepertoire nested multiplex PCR. Input was about 85-450 ng of tissue mRNA or PBMC total RNA. TCRdb re-called the multiplex PCR reads through MiXCR, storing one row per CDR3 protein. This sample has about 380,000 distinct CDR3 sequences; around 38% occur once, and the top ten carry around 12%. V shed 4 bases and J 0 bases; nucleotides not matched to a gene: 17. CDR1 and CDR2 from the germline V gene are SGHTA and FQGNSA. This CDR3 region has 21 residues. The V call is TRBV7-2, the J call TRBJ2-1, with 11 bases fitting TRBD2. This TCR was sampled from a human donor with low-grade glioma or glioblastoma, undergoing nonglioma brain surgery, or in good health (not recorded which). Specimen: glioma tissue, nonneoplastic brain tissue, or PBMCs (not recorded which). The CDR3 region has the DNA TGTGCCAGCAGCTCCCACGGGGGGACTAGCGGTTACTGGAGCTCCTACAATGAGCAGTTCTTC. Its translation is CASSSHGGTSGYWSSYNEQFF.